One and the same sample provided the 24 T cell receptor beta chains below, sequenced in a study of blood T cells in healthy people across ages. Next came a second PCR, run for roughly 6 to 11 cycles, which used a sample-barcoded 5' primer along with a J-beta primer mix. MiXCR, run by TCRdb on the 5' RACE reads, gives a single entry per CDR3 protein. The sample has some 700,000 distinct CDR3 sequences; 20% to 25% are singletons. Sequences were obtained from blood. These TCRs come from a man aged 65 to 79 in good health.

This clonotype came up a few times. The chain couples TRBV7-2 to TRBJ2-5; D might be TRBD1 (7 bases). V dropped 3 bases and J dropped 3 bases, with 11 bases sitting between them. There are 14 residues in the CDR3. The germline V gene encodes CDR1 SGHTA and CDR2 FQGNSA. CDR3 in amino acids: CASSFGGTEETQYF. CDR3 in DNA: TGTGCCAGCAGCTTTGGCGGGACAGAAGAGACCCAGTACTTC.

The gene calls are TRBV4-2 and TRBJ2-3; 11 bases line up with TRBD2. This CDR3 region has 17 residues. V shed 3 bases, J shed 1 base, and the junction held 6 bases outside the gene matches. The germline CDR1 and CDR2 sequences are LGHNA and YNFKEQ. CDR3: CASSHGVAGGGTDTQYF. The CDR3 nucleotides read TGTGCCAGCAGCCATGGAGTAGCGGGGGGGGGCACAGATACGCAGTATTTT.

This sequence joins TRBV7-7 and TRBJ2-1, with TRBD2 matching 8 bases. Germline V gives CDR1 SSHAT, CDR2 FNYEAQ (reference sequence). After removal of 5 bases from V and 2 bases from J, the junction contained 5 bases not matched to a gene. This CDR3 has 15 amino acids. As DNA, the CDR3 is TGTGCCAGCAGCCCTAGCGGGTCAACCTACAATGAGCAGTTCTTC. Its translation: CASSPSGSTYNEQFF.

The sample holds a few counts of this clonotype. CDR3 nucleotides: TGTGCCAGCAGTCCTAGGCGGACAGGGAACAATCAGCCCCAGCATTTT. Translation gives CASSPRRTGNNQPQHF. The chain recombines TRBV12-3 or TRBV12-4 with TRBJ1-5; 8 bases match TRBD1. The CDR3 consists of 16 residues. V was pared by 5 bases and J by 3 bases, with 9 bases of the junction left unmatched.

The chain links TRBV7-9 to TRBJ2-7; TRBD2 matches at 11 bases. The germline V gene encodes CDR1 SEHNR and CDR2 FQNEAQ (reference sequence). The CDR3 has 14 residues. With 4 bases clipped from V and 3 bases from J, the junction kept 2 bases outside the gene matches. CDR3 protein: CASSSGTSGYEQYV. CDR3 sequence (DNA): TGTGCCAGCAGCTCGGGGACTAGCGGCTACGAGCAGTACGTC.

This clonotype was found a few times. This chain joins TRBV20-1 and TRBJ2-3; 9 bases align to TRBD2. Germline CDR1 is DFQATT and CDR2 is SNEGSKA (reference sequence). The CDR3 contains 14 residues. The V segment lost 6 bases and the J segment 5 bases; nucleotides outside the gene matches: 9. CDR3 residues: CSARRAGGRDTQYF. CDR3 DNA sequence: TGCAGTGCGCGGAGAGCGGGGGGACGAGATACGCAGTATTTT.

This clonotype was seen a few times. The chain uses TRBV4-2 and TRBJ1-2; 8 positions match TRBD1. CDR1 and CDR2 (germline): LGHNA, YNFKEQ. V was pared by 0 bases and J by 8 bases, with 5 bases of the junction left unmatched. The CDR3 is made up of 14 amino acids. CDR3 nucleotide sequence: TGTGCCAGCAGCCAAGATCGGGACAGGAACGGCTACACCTTC. This codes for CASSQDRDRNGYTF.

This clonotype was detected many times. The chain carries TRBV5-1 and TRBJ2-2; D is perhaps TRBD1 (6 bases). The CDR3 loop spans 16 amino acids. With 0 bases removed from V and 3 bases from J, the gap between germline ends came to 12 bases. The germline CDR1 and CDR2 sequences are SGHRS and YFSETQ. The chain's CDR3 is CASSLEGTPDTGELFF. DNA of the CDR3: TGCGCCAGCAGCTTGGAAGGGACACCCGACACCGGGGAGCTGTTTTTT. Looking up the rest from reference TRBV5-1 and TRBJ2-2 gives the full variable domain: KAGVTQTPRYLIKTRGQQVTLSCSPISGHRSVSWYQQTPGQGLQFLFEYFSETQRNKGNFPGRFSGRQFSNSRSEMNVSTLELGDSALYLCASSLEGTPDTGELFFGEGSRLTVL.

The V gene is TRBV27, the J gene TRBJ1-2, with D perhaps matching TRBD1 (5 bases). The CDR3 sequence is 15 residues long. V dropped 5 bases and J dropped 2 bases, with 15 bases sitting between them. The germline CDR1 and CDR2 sequences are MNHEY and SMNVEV (reference sequence). This chain's CDR3 is CASSPDILSNYGYTF. CDR3 nucleotide sequence: TGTGCCAGCAGTCCGGACATACTATCAAACTATGGCTACACCTTC.

This chain links TRBV4-2 with TRBJ1-2; no clear D gene. Germline V gene lookup returns CDR1 LGHNA and CDR2 YNFKEQ. The CDR3 has 16 amino acids. V was cut by 2 bases and J by 2 bases, with 15 bases left in between. CDR3 nucleotides: TGTGCCAGCAGCCAAACCCGGACCGAAGGGAACTATGGCTACACCTTC. As protein: CASSQTRTEGNYGYTF.

The chain has TRBV29-1 and TRBJ2-5; weak D call: TRBD1 (5 bases). The DNA matches TRBJ2-7 better at its end, which makes the J call doubtful. Looked up from germline, CDR1 is SQVTM and CDR2 is ANQGSEA. CDR3 length equals 11 residues. CDR3 in amino acids: CSASTAYEQYF. CDR3 sequence (DNA): TGCAGCGCCTCGACAGCCTACGAGCAGTACTTC.

In its sample, this clonotype was seen many times. The chain has TRBV6-5 and TRBJ1-1; D ambiguous. V lost 2 bases and J 10 bases, leaving 8 bases between the germline ends. CDR1 is MNHEY and CDR2 is SVGAGI in the germline V gene. The CDR3 is made up of 11 amino acids. DNA for the CDR3: TGTGCCAGCAGTTACGAGGGAGCAGCTTTCTTT. It yields the protein CASSYEGAAFF.

This clonotype was recorded many times. The chain employs TRBV20-1 and TRBJ2-4; 8 bases fit TRBD2. With V trimmed by 6 bases and J by 8 bases, 9 bases remained unmatched. CDR1 is DFQATT and CDR2 is SNEGSKA in the germline V gene (reference sequence). The CDR3 is made up of 13 amino acids. The CDR3 here is CSAPGGVGDIQYF. DNA of the CDR3: TGCAGTGCCCCCGGGGGGGTGGGAGACATTCAGTACTTC.

The CDR3 is CSATPMGAATDTQYF. The CDR3, as DNA: TGCAGTGCTACGCCTATGGGGGCAGCCACAGATACGCAGTATTTT. The chain joins TRBV20-1 to TRBJ2-3; D is possibly TRBD1 (6 bases). Germline-derived CDR1 and CDR2 are DFQATT and SNEGSKA (reference sequence). This CDR3 comprises 15 residues. V lost 4 bases, J lost 2 bases, and 16 bases lay in between.

The count of this clonotype is one. The V and J genes are TRBV3-1 and TRBJ2-1, with 8 positions matching TRBD1. There are 14 residues in the CDR3. V was clipped by 8 bases and J by 4 bases; unmatched bases: 7. CDR1 LGHDT and CDR2 YNNKEL come from the germline V gene (reference sequence). CDR3 sequence (DNA): TGTGCCAGCGAACGAGGGACAGGTTACAATGAGCAGTTCTTC. Translation gives CASERGTGYNEQFF.

This clonotype showed up just a few times. V and J are TRBV12-3 or TRBV12-4 and TRBJ2-1; D remains unclear. The CDR3 covers 11 residues. V lost 7 bases to trimming and J lost 6 bases, with 7 bases between them. The CDR3, as DNA: TGTGCCAGCATTCGGGCCAATGAGCAGTTCTTC. Its translation: CASIRANEQFF.

The rearrangement uses TRBV5-1 and TRBJ2-5, with TRBD1 identical over 7 bases. V lost 4 bases, J lost 2 bases, and 11 bases stayed unmatched. This CDR3 has 16 amino acids. CDR1 is SGHRS, CDR2 YFSETQ, per germline. The CDR3 is CASSIRPTGIQETQYF. For the CDR3, the DNA is TGCGCCAGCAGCATACGCCCGACAGGGATACAAGAGACCCAGTACTTC.

The V call is TRBV6-5, the J call TRBJ2-7; D gene uncertain. The V end was cut by 2 bases, the J end by 0 bases, with 17 bases between. CDR3 length equals 17 residues. Germline assignment: CDR1 MNHEY and CDR2 SVGAGI. CDR3 nucleotide sequence: TGTGCCAGCAGTTACCGGGTGGCGTCCTCAAGCTCCTACGAGCAGTACTTC. Translated, it gives CASSYRVASSSSYEQYF.

This chain links TRBV19 with TRBJ2-3; TRBD2 aligns across 7 bases. The CDR3 spans 14 residues. V trimming: 8 bases; J trimming: 4 bases; junction bases outside the gene matches: 9. CDR1 and CDR2 (germline): LNHDA, SQIVND (reference sequence). DNA of the CDR3: TGTGCCAGTCGGACTAGAGGCAATCCAGATACGCAGTATTTT. Translating gives CASRTRGNPDTQYF.

The chain is built from TRBV7-2 and TRBJ2-5; D may be TRBD2 (6 bases). CDR1 and CDR2 (germline): SGHTA, FQGNSA. Trimming took off 2 bases at V and 1 base at J, with 11 bases between the two ends. The CDR3 spans 15 residues. The CDR3 nucleotides are TGTGCCAGCAGCTTAATCGGGAGCCCCCAAGAGACCCAGTACTTC. Translating it yields CASSLIGSPQETQYF.

This clonotype was observed a few times. V gene TRBV20-1 combines with J gene TRBJ2-5; D may be TRBD1 or TRBD2 (5 bases each). TRBJ2-1 explains the end of the DNA better; the J call may be wrong. Germline CDR1 reads DFQATT; CDR2 reads SNEGSKA (reference sequence). CDR3 length equals 13 residues. CDR3: CSAVRDAVNEQFF. In nucleotides, the CDR3 is TGCAGTGCCGTCCGGGACGCGGTGAATGAGCAGTTCTTC.

The chain uses TRBV7-2 and TRBJ1-2, with D possibly TRBD1 on 5 matching bases. This CDR3 region has 13 residues. Trimming took off 5 bases at V and 7 bases at J, with 14 bases between the two ends. Germline V gene sequence: CDR1 SGHTA, CDR2 FQGNSA. The chain's CDR3 is CASSPWAGIGYTF. The CDR3 coding sequence is TGTGCCAGCAGCCCCTGGGCAGGGATTGGCTACACCTTC.

This clonotype was observed a handful of times. The chain has TRBV12-3 or TRBV12-4 and TRBJ1-6; a possible D gene is TRBD1 (5 bases). The CDR3 length is 15 residues. The V end lost 2 bases, the J end lost 10 bases, and 15 bases lay between the germline ends. In DNA, the CDR3 is TGTGCCAGCAGTTTATCCCAGGGAGGGGAATCACCCCTCCACTTT. It translates to CASSLSQGGESPLHF.

This clonotype has just a few counts. V usage is TRBV12-3 or TRBV12-4 and J usage is TRBJ2-5, with TRBD1 matching over 7 bases. This CDR3 is built from 12 residues. With V trimmed by 6 bases and J by 7 bases, 5 bases remained unmatched. The CDR3 DNA sequence: TGTGCCAGCAGAGTAGGGGGCAGGACCCAGTACTTC. Translating gives CASRVGGRTQYF.